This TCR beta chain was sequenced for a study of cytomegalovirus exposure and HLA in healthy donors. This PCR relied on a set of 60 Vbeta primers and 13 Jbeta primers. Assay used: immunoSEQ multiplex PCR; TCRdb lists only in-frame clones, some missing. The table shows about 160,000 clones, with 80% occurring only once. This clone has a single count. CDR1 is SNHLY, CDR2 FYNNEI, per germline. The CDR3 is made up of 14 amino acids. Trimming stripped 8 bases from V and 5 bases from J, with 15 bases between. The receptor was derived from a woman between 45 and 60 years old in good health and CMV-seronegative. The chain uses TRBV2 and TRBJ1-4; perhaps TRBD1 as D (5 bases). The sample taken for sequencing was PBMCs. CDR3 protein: CASGGGLPNEKLFF. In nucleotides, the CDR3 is TGTGCCAGCGGGGGGGGACTTCCAAATGAAAAACTGTTTTTT.